These 5 T cell receptor beta chains share one sample of origin, sequenced in a study of T cells in women clearing cervical HPV infection. TCRdb's copy holds only in-frame clones and misses some; the assay was immunoSEQ multiplex PCR. The table lists about 40,000 clones, with roughly 5.8% in the top ten. Sequenced: blood buffy coat. The receptor set was obtained from a woman aged 18-70 years with a cervical HPV16 infection that either progressed to CIN3+ or cleared (not recorded which).

Concerning this clone: The CDR3 is cut off 3 residues early in the read; its end comes from the germline J gene. The chain combines TRBV11-2 with TRBJ1-1; tentatively, D is TRBD1 (5 bases). Trimming cost V 5 bases and J 1 base, with 11 bases left between them. CDR1 is SGHAT and CDR2 is FQNNGV in the germline V gene. This CDR3 is built from 14 residues. CDR3: CASSQGQGNTEAFF. The part of the CDR3 DNA that was read is TGTGCCAGCAGCCAAGGGCAGGGGAACACTGAA.

Comment on this clone: The DNA ends 3 residues before the CDR3 does, and the rest of the CDR3 is filled in from the germline J gene. Different DNA sequences within this sample yield the same CDR3. The chain links TRBV28 to TRBJ2-2; D might be TRBD1 (6 bases). V lost 2 bases and J lost 5, with 6 bases in between. Germline values: CDR1 MDHEN, CDR2 SYDVKM. This CDR3 spans 13 amino acids. The CDR3 bases that were read are TGTGCCAGCAGTTTAACAGGGACCGGGGAG. Translation: CASSLTGTGE. The whole CDR3 protein is CASSLTGTGELFF.

Note on this clone: Read data end 3 residues before the CDR3 end; the end is taken from the germline J gene. V is TRBV7-9 and J is TRBJ1-1; 9 bases align to TRBD1. Germline V gives CDR1 SEHNR, CDR2 FQNEAQ (reference sequence). V dropped 3 bases and J dropped 5; count of bases not matched to a gene: 7. The CDR3 has 15 residues. The CDR3 is CASSFPRTGVTEAFF. The CDR3 bases that were read are TGTGCCAGCAGCTTTCCCCGGACAGGGGTAACTGAA.

Note on this clone: The read stops 3 residues short of the end of the CDR3; the missing end is completed from the germline J gene. The gene calls are TRBV7-9 and TRBJ2-7; a weak D match, TRBD1 (6 bases). This CDR3 comprises 14 residues. Trimming removed 5 bases from V and 5 bases from J, with 16 bases in between. Germline-derived CDR1 and CDR2 are SEHNR and FQNEAQ (reference sequence). Partial CDR3 DNA: TGTGCCAGCAGCCCCCGGACAGATAGGGACGAG. Translating it yields CASSPRTDRDE. The CDR3 in its entirety is CASSPRTDRDEQYF.

The CDR3 DNA, read in part, is TGCAGTGCTACAACAGCAGGGGACGGTAATGAAAAA. It translates to CSATTAGDGNEK. The full CDR3 sequence reads CSATTAGDGNEKLFF. The chain recombines TRBV20-1 with TRBJ1-4; the D gene is possibly TRBD1 (6 bases). The DNA ends 3 residues before the CDR3 does, and the rest of the CDR3 is filled in from the germline J gene. In germline, CDR1 is DFQATT, CDR2 SNEGSKA (reference sequence). The V end was cut by 4 bases, the J end by 4 bases, with 16 bases between. CDR3 length: 15 amino acids.